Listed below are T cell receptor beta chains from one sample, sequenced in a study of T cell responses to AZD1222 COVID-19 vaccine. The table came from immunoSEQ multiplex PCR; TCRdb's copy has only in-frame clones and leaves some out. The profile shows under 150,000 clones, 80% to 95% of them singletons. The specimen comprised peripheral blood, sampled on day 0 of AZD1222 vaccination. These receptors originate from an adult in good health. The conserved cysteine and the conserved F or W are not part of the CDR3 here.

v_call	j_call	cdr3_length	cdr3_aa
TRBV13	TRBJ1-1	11	ASSPRVSFEAF
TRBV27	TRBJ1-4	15	ASSLGGQGRGNEKLF
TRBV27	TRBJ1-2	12	ASTPGQGRSGYT
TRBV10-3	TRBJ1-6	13	AISEWGPQNSPLH
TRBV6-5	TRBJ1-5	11	ASSWNSNQPQH
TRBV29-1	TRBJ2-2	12	SVRREGRTGELF
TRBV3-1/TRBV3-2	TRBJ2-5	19	ASSPYLPGLAGRAVKETQY
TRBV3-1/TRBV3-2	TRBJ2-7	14	ASSQISGSGLYEQY
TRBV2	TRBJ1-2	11	ASSVDRIYGYT
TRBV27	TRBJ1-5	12	ASSLQGGNQPQH
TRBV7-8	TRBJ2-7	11	ASSMGPDYEQY
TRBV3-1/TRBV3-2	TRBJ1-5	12	ASSQGQANQPQH
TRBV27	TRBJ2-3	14	ASSLFSPSPTDTQY
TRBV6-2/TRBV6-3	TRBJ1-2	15	ASSSQSYPTANYGYT
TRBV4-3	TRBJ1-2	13	ASSQDWEANYGYT
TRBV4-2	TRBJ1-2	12	ASSQVDGGRGYT
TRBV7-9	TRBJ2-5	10	ASSRQQETQY
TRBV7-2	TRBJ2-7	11	ASSFTKGGEQY
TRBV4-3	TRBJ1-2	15	ASSHPPTGPFPYGYT
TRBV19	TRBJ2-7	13	ASSILLAGTYEQY
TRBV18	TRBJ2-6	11	ASSPDRDGVLT
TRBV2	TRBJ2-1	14	ASTKTVSLSYNEQF
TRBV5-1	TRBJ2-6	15	ASSLATGGAGANVLT
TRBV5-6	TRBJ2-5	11	ASSLGGQETQY
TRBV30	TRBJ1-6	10	AWKVPVMPLH
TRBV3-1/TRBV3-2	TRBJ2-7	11	ASSQGLIYEQY
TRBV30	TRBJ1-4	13	AWEGTVSTNEKLF
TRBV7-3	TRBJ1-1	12	ASSSEGANTEAF
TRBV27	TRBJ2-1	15	ASSSYSGRSSYNEQF
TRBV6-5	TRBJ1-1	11	ASSWGRGTEAF
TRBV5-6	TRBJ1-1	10	ASSLIGGGAF
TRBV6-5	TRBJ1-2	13	ASSYSSLGGYGYT
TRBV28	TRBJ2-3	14	ASSLFGTGLTDTQY
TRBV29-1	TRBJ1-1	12	SVIEGGGLTEAF
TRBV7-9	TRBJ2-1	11	ASSLPTNNEQF
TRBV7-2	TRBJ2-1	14	ASSPPGLATVGEQF
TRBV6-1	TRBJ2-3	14	ASSEMGRTFTDTQY
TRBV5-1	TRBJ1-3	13	ASSPQSVSGNTIY
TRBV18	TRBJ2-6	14	ASSPRERLGANVLT
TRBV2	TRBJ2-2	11	ASSWGATGELF